This entry lists 24 T cell receptor beta chains sequenced from one sample in a study of blood T cell repertoires in COVID-19. This table comes from immunoSEQ multiplex PCR, and its TCRdb copy is limited to in-frame clones, with some not included. The repertoire consists of 300,000 to 400,000 clones, with 91% occurring once and the leading ten covering roughly 3.4%. The source material was peripheral blood. The receptors stem from a woman aged 18-29 years who had recovered from COVID-19.

For the CDR3, the DNA is TGTGCCAGCAGCTCCAGACAGATTCAAGAGACCCAGTACTTC. Its protein product is CASSSRQIQETQYF. The chain uses TRBV11-2 and TRBJ2-5, with D tentatively TRBD1 (5 bases). CDR3 length: 14 residues. The V end was cut by 4 bases, the J end by 2 bases, with 11 bases between. In germline, CDR1 is SGHAT, CDR2 FQNNGV. The full variable domain, rest sourced from reference TRBV11-2 and TRBJ2-5, is EAGVAQSPRYKIIEKRQSVAFWCNPISGHATLYWYQQILGQGPKLLIQFQNNGVVDDSQLPKDRFSAERLKGVDSTLKIQPAKLEDSAVYLCASSSRQIQETQYFGPGTRLLVL.

The J gene is TRBJ2-2, the V gene TRBV4-1; D is perhaps TRBD2 (6 bases). The CDR3 has 17 residues. Looked up from germline, CDR1 is MGHRA and CDR2 is YSYEKL. V shed 4 bases and J shed 6 bases, with 21 bases lying between them. Here the CDR3 DNA reads TGCGCCAGCAGCCGACCACTAGCAGGGTTGGCCCCCGGGGAGCTGTTTTTT. It encodes CASSRPLAGLAPGELFF.

V usage is TRBV4-1 and J usage is TRBJ2-3; 8 bases agree with TRBD1. Germline V gene data show CDR1 as MGHRA and CDR2 as YSYEKL. V shed 7 bases, J shed 5 bases, and the junction held 8 bases outside the gene matches. This CDR3 is built from 14 residues. The DNA of the CDR3 is TGCGCCAGCAAACAGGGGGGCCCGGGAGATACGCAGTATTTT. Translating it yields CASKQGGPGDTQYF.

This clone was seen just once. V gene TRBV12-3 or TRBV12-4 combines with J gene TRBJ1-1, with TRBD1 identical over 7 bases. The V and J ends lost 4 bases and 7 bases, in that order; junction bases with no gene match: 3. CDR3 length: 12 residues. For the CDR3, the DNA is TGTGCCAGCAGTTCGACAGGGAGTGAAGCTTTCTTT. Encoded protein: CASSSTGSEAFF.

This clone occurred once. The V call is TRBV27, the J call TRBJ2-1; TRBD2 matches at 10 bases. The germline CDR1 and CDR2 sequences are MNHEY and SMNVEV (reference sequence). This CDR3 is 16 amino acids long. V shed 5 bases and J 7 bases; nucleotides not matched to a gene: 11. DNA for the CDR3: TGTGCCAGCAGTACGTATAGCGGGAGGCGGGTAAATGAGCAGTTCTTC. As protein: CASSTYSGRRVNEQFF.

The genes are TRBV23-1 and TRBJ2-4; tentative D call: TRBD1 (5 bases). TRBV23-1 is assigned to the ORF class and has an uncertain function. This CDR3 comprises 16 residues. V was trimmed by 5 bases and J by 0 bases, leaving 14 bases between them. CDR3 protein: CASSGATRLAKNIQYF. The CDR3 nucleotides are TGCGCCAGCAGTGGGGCGACAAGACTAGCCAAAAACATTCAGTACTTC.

J is TRBJ2-1 and V is TRBV29-1; 7 bases match TRBD2. Germline CDR1 and CDR2: SQVTM and ANQGSEA. The CDR3 extends over 14 amino acids. V lost 1 base and J lost 8; bases outside the gene matches: 8. The DNA of the CDR3 is TGCAGCGTTGAAGTGGGACTACTGTTCTATGAGCAGTTCTTC. Translating it yields CSVEVGLLFYEQFF.

This chain uses TRBV10-2 with TRBJ1-1; 7 nucleotides agree with TRBD1. The CDR3 has 15 residues. Per the germline V gene, CDR1 is WSHSY and CDR2 is SAAADI. The V segment lost 0 bases and the J segment 2 bases; nucleotides outside the gene matches: 3. This chain's CDR3 is CASSESGQPNTEAFF. Here the CDR3 DNA reads TGCGCCAGCAGTGAGTCGGGACAGCCTAACACTGAAGCTTTCTTT.

The CDR3 sequence is CASSLWQDTDTQYF. In nucleotides, the CDR3 is TGTGCCAGCAGCTTGTGGCAGGACACAGATACGCAGTATTTT. The chain is built from TRBV5-5 and TRBJ2-3; D is undetermined. The V end was cut by 1 base, the J end by 2 bases, with 8 bases between. Germline loops: CDR1 SGHKS, CDR2 YYEKEE (reference sequence). This CDR3 is 14 amino acids long.

V gene TRBV5-1 combines with J gene TRBJ2-5, with TRBD2 matching over 8 bases. The CDR3 sequence is 14 residues long. The V and J ends lost 4 bases and 2 bases, in that order; junction bases with no gene match: 4. CDR1 is SGHRS and CDR2 is YFSETQ in the germline V gene. In DNA form, the CDR3 reads TGCGCCAGCAGCGCAGGGACTAGGCAAGAGACCCAGTACTTC. Protein product: CASSAGTRQETQYF.

The gene calls are TRBV6-5 and TRBJ1-2; 7 bases map to TRBD1. This CDR3 is built from 12 residues. Per the germline V gene, CDR1 is MNHEY and CDR2 is SVGAGI. The V segment lost 8 bases and the J segment 4 bases; nucleotides outside the gene matches: 4. The CDR3 DNA is TGTGCCAGCGGCCGGGACAGCTATGGCTACACCTTC. Its translation is CASGRDSYGYTF.

This chain connects TRBV9 to TRBJ2-3; 11 bases are a match to TRBD2. The CDR3 totals 18 residues. CDR1 is SGDLS and CDR2 is YYNGEE in the germline V gene. The junction had 11 bases not matched to a gene; V was cut back by 0 bases and J by 5 bases. Here the CDR3 DNA reads TGTGCCAGCAGCGTAGATATCGGGCTAGCGGGAGGACTAGATACGCAGTATTTT. It encodes CASSVDIGLAGGLDTQYF.

In its sample, this clone was seen a few times. CDR3 residues: CASSPTSSYNEQFF. In DNA form, the CDR3 reads TGTGCCAGCAGCCCCACTAGCTCCTACAATGAGCAGTTCTTC. The V gene is TRBV6-4, the J gene TRBJ2-1; the D gene is possibly TRBD2 (5 bases). This CDR3 has 14 amino acids. Looked up from germline, CDR1 is MRHNA and CDR2 is SNTAGT. Deletions cut 6 bases from V and 0 bases from J, with 9 bases between.

The chain is built from TRBV5-4 and TRBJ1-2, with unresolved D. The V end was cut by 0 bases, the J end by 4 bases, with 13 bases between. Per the germline V gene, CDR1 is SGHNT and CDR2 is YYREEE (reference sequence). The CDR3 runs to 15 residues. The CDR3 coding sequence is TGTGCCAGCAGCTTGGATCGGGGAGGATTCTATGGCTACACCTTC. Translated, it gives CASSLDRGGFYGYTF.

Comment on this clone: An end of the junction does not agree with germline; a read error may underlie this. The chain uses TRBV5-1 and TRBJ2-3; 7 bases line up with TRBD2. This CDR3 has 16 amino acids. Germline CDR1 and CDR2: SGHRS and YFSETQ. This CDR3 reads CTSSLSGAGYTDTQYF. The DNA for the CDR3 is TGCACCAGCAGCTTGTCCGGAGCGGGGTACACAGATACGCAGTATTTT.

This clone was seen once. In nucleotides, the CDR3 is TGTGCCAGTAGTCCCCAAGGACAGGGTGGCTACACCTTC. This encodes CASSPQGQGGYTF. V usage is TRBV19 and J usage is TRBJ1-2, with 8 bases that match TRBD1. Germline lookup yields CDR1 LNHDA and CDR2 SQIVND (reference sequence). The V gene end was trimmed by 5 bases and the J gene end by 7 bases; junction bases not matched to a gene: 6. CDR3 size: 13 residues.

The chain joins TRBV18 to TRBJ2-3; weak D call: TRBD2 (5 bases). Trimming took off 0 bases at V and 2 bases at J, with 15 bases between the two ends. The germline CDR1 and CDR2 sequences are KGHSH and LQKENI. This CDR3 is 17 amino acids long. The CDR3 bases are TGTGCCAGCTCACCACCTAAGACTACACAAACCACAGATACGCAGTATTTT. Protein sequence: CASSPPKTTQTTDTQYF.

This clone was detected many times. The genes are TRBV27 and TRBJ2-1, with 8 nucleotides matching TRBD2. The CDR3 loop spans 15 amino acids. Trimming at V came to 7 bases and at J to 3 bases, leaving 8 bases not matched to a gene. Germline V gene data show CDR1 as MNHEY and CDR2 as SMNVEV (reference sequence). CDR3: CASNRAGDGYNEQFF. DNA of the CDR3: TGTGCCAGCAATAGAGCGGGAGATGGCTACAATGAGCAGTTCTTC.

CDR3 in amino acids: CSARGRTSYNEQFF. The CDR3 DNA follows: TGCAGCGCCCGAGGGCGAACCTCCTACAATGAGCAGTTCTTC. This chain links TRBV29-1 with TRBJ2-1, with D perhaps matching TRBD2 (5 bases). The ends were cut back, 7 bases at V and 0 bases at J, with 13 bases in the middle. Per germline, CDR1 SQVTM and CDR2 ANQGSEA. CDR3 length: 14 residues.

This clone was seen a few times. The sample holds other DNA sequences that translate to the same CDR3. This sequence joins TRBV3-1 (or the pseudogene TRBV3-2) and TRBJ1-5, with 9 nucleotides matching TRBD1. Germline V lookup: CDR1 LGHDT, CDR2 YNNKEL (reference sequence). The CDR3 runs 14 residues. Trimming took 4 bases from V and 5 from J; bases not matched to a gene: 3. The CDR3 DNA follows: TGTGCCAGCAGCCTGGGACAGGGTTATCAGCCCCAGCATTTT. This translates into CASSLGQGYQPQHF.

The chain has TRBV11-3 and TRBJ1-1; D unresolved. CDR1 is SGHNT and CDR2 is YENEEA in the germline V gene. The CDR3 has 12 residues. Trimming left V 2 bases short and J 8 bases short, with 9 bases between. CDR3 amino acids: CASSLHSREAFF. The CDR3 DNA reads TGTGCCAGCAGCTTACATTCGAGGGAAGCTTTCTTT.

As for this clone: Other nucleotide sequences from this sample produce the same CDR3. The gene calls are TRBV7-9 and TRBJ2-5; the D is unclear. Trimming shortened V by 0 bases and J by 5 bases, and 4 bases separated the two germline ends. This CDR3 is built from 12 residues. The germline V gene encodes CDR1 SEHNR and CDR2 FQNEAQ (reference sequence). CDR3 residues: CASSLARETQYF. The CDR3 nucleotides read TGTGCCAGCAGCTTAGCGCGGGAGACCCAGTACTTC.

The V and J genes are TRBV15 and TRBJ1-4; D might be TRBD1 (6 bases). Germline V lookup: CDR1 LNHNV, CDR2 YYDKDF (reference sequence). V was pared by 2 bases and J by 8 bases, with 12 bases between. This CDR3 comprises 14 residues. CDR3 protein: CATSRQGWGEKLFF. Here the CDR3 DNA reads TGTGCCACCAGCAGACAGGGGTGGGGGGAAAAACTGTTTTTT.

The chain links TRBV7-9 to TRBJ2-7; no firm D call. CDR1 and CDR2 (germline): SEHNR, FQNEAQ (reference sequence). This CDR3 comprises 14 residues. With 5 bases removed from V and 3 bases from J, the gap between germline ends came to 14 bases. CDR3 coding DNA: TGTGCCAGCAGCCCAGGCGCCAATATCTACGAGCAGTACGTC. It encodes CASSPGANIYEQYV.